One and the same sample provided the 9 T cell receptor beta chains below, sequenced in a study of CD8 T cells in ankylosing spondylitis. From the 5' RACE reads, TCRdb called clonotypes with MiXCR, one entry per CDR3 protein. This table has about 360,000 distinct CDR3 sequences, approximately 22% appearing once. Sample: blood, either unsorted or a sorted T cell fraction (not recorded which). The receptors were gathered from a male donor with ankylosing spondylitis or in good health (not recorded which).

This clonotype was observed a handful of times. V usage is TRBV6-5 and J usage is TRBJ2-2, with 7 positions matching TRBD2. CDR3 length: 14 amino acids. Per the germline V gene, CDR1 is MNHEY and CDR2 is SVGAGI. J lost 11 bases, V lost 0 bases, and 6 bases had no gene match. The CDR3, as DNA: TGTGCCAGCAGTTACTCTAGCGGGTCTAAAGAGCTGTTTTTT. Translation gives CASSYSSGSKELFF.

This clonotype was counted a few times. This chain joins TRBV29-1 and TRBJ2-7, with D perhaps being TRBD1 or TRBD2 (5 bases each). Germline V gene sequence: CDR1 SQVTM, CDR2 ANQGSEA. The V and J ends lost 2 bases and 2 bases respectively, with 10 bases between them. This CDR3 comprises 13 residues. CDR3 sequence reads: CSVEQGPTYEQYF. Here the CDR3 DNA reads TGCAGCGTTGAACAGGGACCCACCTACGAGCAGTACTTC.

This chain joins TRBV20-1 and TRBJ2-1; 8 bases are shared with TRBD1. V was pared by 0 bases and J by 2 bases, with 6 bases of the junction left unmatched. This CDR3 spans 16 amino acids. CDR1 and CDR2 (germline): DFQATT, SNEGSKA (reference sequence). The CDR3 loop reads CSARDLVGQAYNEQFF. CDR3 bases: TGCAGTGCTAGAGATCTCGTGGGACAGGCCTACAATGAGCAGTTCTTC.

The J gene is TRBJ2-6, the V gene TRBV7-9; TRBD1 or TRBD2 may be the D gene (6 bases each). Trimming took off 5 bases at V and 0 bases at J, with 14 bases between the two ends. CDR3 length: 17 residues. Germline lookup yields CDR1 SEHNR and CDR2 FQNEAQ (reference sequence). CDR3 sequence: CASSGGGQYSGANVLTF. CDR3 nucleotides: TGTGCCAGCAGCGGAGGGGGACAATACTCTGGGGCCAACGTCCTGACTTTC.

In its sample, this clonotype was seen a few times. This sequence joins TRBV20-1 and TRBJ1-2, with 11 bases that match TRBD1. The ends lost 5 bases at V and 4 bases at J; junction bases unmatched: 9. CDR1 and CDR2 from the germline V gene are DFQATT and SNEGSKA (reference sequence). The CDR3 contains 15 residues. Here the CDR3 reads CSAAGQGASGYGYTF. CDR3 DNA: TGCAGTGCTGCTGGACAGGGGGCATCGGGCTATGGCTACACCTTC.

The chain has TRBV7-9 and TRBJ2-5; no clear D. V was trimmed by 5 bases and J by 5 bases, leaving 12 bases between them. This CDR3 region has 13 residues. Germline lookup yields CDR1 SEHNR and CDR2 FQNEAQ (reference sequence). CDR3 loop: CASSPNRRETQYF. Here the CDR3 DNA reads TGTGCCAGCAGCCCAAACCGACGGGAGACCCAGTACTTC.

This clonotype was detected only a few times. The gene calls are TRBV12-3 or TRBV12-4 and TRBJ2-7, with D maybe TRBD1 (5 bases). V was shortened by 5 bases and J by 1 base, with 12 bases between the two germline ends. The CDR3 runs 14 residues. The DNA for the CDR3 is TGTGCCAGCAGTCTCAGGGAACCTTCCTACGAGCAGTACTTC. Translation: CASSLREPSYEQYF.

The chain has TRBV20-1 and TRBJ2-7, with 11 nucleotides matching TRBD2. Germline values: CDR1 DFQATT, CDR2 SNEGSKA (reference sequence). J lost 2 bases, V lost 3 bases, and 6 bases had no gene match. The CDR3 is made up of 15 amino acids. The CDR3 sequence is CSASRLAGGPYEQYF. The DNA of the CDR3 is TGCAGTGCTAGCCGGCTAGCGGGGGGCCCCTACGAGCAGTACTTC.

The chain carries TRBV9 and TRBJ2-3, with 10 positions matching TRBD2. With V trimmed by 0 bases and J by 6 bases, 7 bases remained unmatched. Germline V gene lookup returns CDR1 SGDLS and CDR2 YYNGEE. The CDR3 sequence is 16 residues long. The CDR3 bases are TGTGCCAGCAGCGTAGACCCAGCGGGGGGGCCGGATACGCAGTATTTT. It is translated as CASSVDPAGGPDTQYF.